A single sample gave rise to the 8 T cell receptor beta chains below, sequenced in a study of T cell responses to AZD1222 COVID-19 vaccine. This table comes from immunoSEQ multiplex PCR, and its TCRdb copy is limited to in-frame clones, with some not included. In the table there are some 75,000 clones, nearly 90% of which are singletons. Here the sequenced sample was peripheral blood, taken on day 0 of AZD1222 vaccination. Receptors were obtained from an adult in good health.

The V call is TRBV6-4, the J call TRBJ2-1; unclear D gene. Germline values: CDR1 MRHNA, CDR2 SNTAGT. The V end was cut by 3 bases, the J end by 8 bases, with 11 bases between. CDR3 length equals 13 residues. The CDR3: CASSEAETHEQFF. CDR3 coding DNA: TGTGCCAGCAGTGAAGCAGAGACCCATGAGCAGTTCTTC.

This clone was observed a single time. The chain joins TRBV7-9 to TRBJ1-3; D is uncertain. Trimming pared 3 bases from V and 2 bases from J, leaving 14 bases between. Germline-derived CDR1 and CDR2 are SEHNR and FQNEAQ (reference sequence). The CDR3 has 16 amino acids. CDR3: CASSLRVWNTGNTIYF. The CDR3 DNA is TGTGCCAGCAGCTTGAGGGTTTGGAACACTGGAAACACCATATATTTT.

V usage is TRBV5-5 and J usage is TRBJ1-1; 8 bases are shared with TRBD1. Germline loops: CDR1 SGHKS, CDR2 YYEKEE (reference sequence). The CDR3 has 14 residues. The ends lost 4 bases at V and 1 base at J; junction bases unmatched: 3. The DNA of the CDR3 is TGTGCCAGCAGCCGGCAGGGGGCGAACACTGAAGCTTTCTTT. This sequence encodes CASSRQGANTEAFF. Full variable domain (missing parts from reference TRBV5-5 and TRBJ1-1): DAGVTQSPTHLIKTRGQQVTLRCSPISGHKSVSWYQQVLGQGPQFIFQYYEKEERGRGNFPDRFSARQFPNYSSELNVNALLLGDSALYLCASSRQGANTEAFFGQGTRLTVV.

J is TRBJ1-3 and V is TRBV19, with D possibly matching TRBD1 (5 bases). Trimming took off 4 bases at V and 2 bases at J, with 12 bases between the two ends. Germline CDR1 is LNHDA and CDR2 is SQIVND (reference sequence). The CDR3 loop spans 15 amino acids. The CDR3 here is CASSTLTETGNTIYF. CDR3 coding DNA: TGTGCCAGTAGTACTCTGACAGAGACTGGAAACACCATATATTTT.

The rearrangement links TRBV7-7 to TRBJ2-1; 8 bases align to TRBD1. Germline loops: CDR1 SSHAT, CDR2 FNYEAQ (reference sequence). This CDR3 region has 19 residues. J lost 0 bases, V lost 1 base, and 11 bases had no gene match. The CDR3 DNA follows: TGTGCCAGCAGCTTAGGAAGGACAGGGAGAATAAGCTCCTACAATGAGCAGTTCTTC. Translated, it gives CASSLGRTGRISSYNEQFF.

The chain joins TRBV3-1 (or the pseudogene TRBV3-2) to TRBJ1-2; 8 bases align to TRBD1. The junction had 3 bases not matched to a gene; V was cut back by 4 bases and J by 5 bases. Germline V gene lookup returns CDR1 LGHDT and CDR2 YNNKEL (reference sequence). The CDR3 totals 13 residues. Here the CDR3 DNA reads TGTGCCAGCAGCCCCGGGACAGGTTATGGCTACACCTTC. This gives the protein CASSPGTGYGYTF.

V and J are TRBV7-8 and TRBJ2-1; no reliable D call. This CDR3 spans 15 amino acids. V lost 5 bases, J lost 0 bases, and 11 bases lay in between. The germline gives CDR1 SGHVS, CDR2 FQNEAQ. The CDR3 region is CASSQTRSSYNEQFF. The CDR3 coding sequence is TGTGCCAGCAGCCAGACCAGAAGCTCCTACAATGAGCAGTTCTTC.

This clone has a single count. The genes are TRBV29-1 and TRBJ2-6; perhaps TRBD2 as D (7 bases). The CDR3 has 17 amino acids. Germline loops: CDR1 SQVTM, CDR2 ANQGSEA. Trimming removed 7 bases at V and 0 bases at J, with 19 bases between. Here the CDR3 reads CSAAQGRGISGANVLTF. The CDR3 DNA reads TGCAGCGCTGCGCAGGGGAGGGGTATCTCTGGGGCCAACGTCCTGACTTTC.